A selection of T cell receptor beta chains follows, all from one sample in a study of PD-1 blockade in mismatch repair-deficient tumors. TCRdb's copy holds only in-frame clones and misses some; the assay was immunoSEQ multiplex PCR. Of 56,000 or so clones in the sample, over 75% were seen once. Sequences were derived from peripheral blood, sampled roughly 21 weeks after starting pembrolizumab. These TCRs come from an adult with mismatch repair-deficient cancer. The CDR3 runs from the conserved cysteine through the conserved F or W. Each record gives: V gene, clone size, J gene, D gene, CDR3 DNA, CDR3 protein. A D gene is named only where the DNA matches it firmly. Not every row has a clone size; where given, it reads once, few, many or a size class.

>TRBV7-2|-|TRBJ1-4|-
TGTGCCAGCAGCTTAGCCCGAGAAGGAAAACTGTTTTTT
CASSLAREGKLFF
>TRBV18|few|TRBJ1-5|-
TGTGCCAGCTCACCAGGGAGGGACCAGCCCCAGCATTTT
CASSPGRDQPQHF
>TRBV19|-|TRBJ2-2|-
TGTGCCAGTAGACAGCACACCGGGGAGCTGTTTTTT
CASRQHTGELFF
>TRBV2|-|TRBJ1-3|-
TGTGCCAGCAGTGAGGGCAGGATCTCTGGAAACACCATATATTTT
CASSEGRISGNTIYF
>TRBV4-1|-|TRBJ1-5|TRBD1
TGCGCCAGCAGCCTACAGGGGGCCGGGCAGCCCCAGCATTTT
CASSLQGAGQPQHF
>TRBV9|-|TRBJ2-2|TRBD2
TGTGCCAGCAGCGTAGGTGTAGCGGGGCACACCGGGGAGCTGTTTTTT
CASSVGVAGHTGELFF
>TRBV6-1|few|TRBJ2-7|TRBD2
TGTGCCAGCCACGGGGGACTAGAGTACGAGCAGTACTTC
CASHGGLEYEQYF
>TRBV19|once|TRBJ2-1|TRBD2
TGTGCCAGTAGCCCCGGGGGCGGGAGGGCCCATGAGCAGTTCTTC
CASSPGGGRAHEQFF
>TRBV6-6|-|TRBJ1-4|TRBD1
TGTGCCAGCAAGGCCGGGACAGGGGGAGAAAAACTGTTTTTT
CASKAGTGGEKLFF
>TRBV28|-|TRBJ2-7|TRBD2
TGTGCCAGCAGTTTGCGGGGGGAGCAGTACTTC
CASSLRGEQYF
>TRBV6-1|-|TRBJ1-5|-
TGTGCCAGCAGTGAAACCCCGATACTTCAGCCCCAGCATTTT
CASSETPILQPQHF
>TRBV6-5|-|TRBJ1-5|-
TGTGCCAGCAGTTACGACGGAGGCACTCGGCCCCAGCATTTT
CASSYDGGTRPQHF
>TRBV9|-|TRBJ1-1|-
TGTGCCAGCAGCGTAGGTCGATCGTCAGGCGTTTCCTCTGAAGCTTTCTTT
CASSVGRSSGVSSEAFF
>TRBV29-1|few|TRBJ2-7|-
TGCAGCGTTAGACGGGGTAACTCCTACGAGCAGTACTTC
CSVRRGNSYEQYF
>TRBV6-6|-|TRBJ2-7|-
TGTGCCAGCAGTTACTCTCTTCTCCACTCCTACGAGCAGTACTTC
CASSYSLLHSYEQYF
>TRBV27|-|TRBJ2-5|-
TGTGCCAGCAGAGGACCCTTTGGGACCCAGTACTTC
CASRGPFGTQYF
>TRBV5-4|-|TRBJ2-3|TRBD1
TGTGCCAGCAGCCGGGACAGCTCCACAGATACGCAGTATTTT
CASSRDSSTDTQYF
>TRBV27|-|TRBJ2-7|TRBD2
TGTGCCAGCAGCCCGGGGAGGGGCTACGAGCAGTACTTC
CASSPGRGYEQYF
>TRBV6-1|-|TRBJ2-4|-
TGTGCCAGCAGTGAGCTGCCGGGGACAGCCAAAAACATTCAGTACTTC
CASSELPGTAKNIQYF
>TRBV2|-|TRBJ2-7|TRBD1
TGTGCCAGCAGAGACCCGGGACAGGGTTCGGGTGAGCAGTACTTC
CASRDPGQGSGEQYF
>TRBV9|-|TRBJ2-1|-
TGTGCCAGCAGCGTACAAGCGGAATACAATGAGCAGTTCTTC
CASSVQAEYNEQFF
>TRBV27|-|TRBJ2-1|TRBD1
TGTGCCAGCAGTAAGAGCCGGGACAGGGGAAATGAGCAGTTCTTC
CASSKSRDRGNEQFF
>TRBV6-5|-|TRBJ1-1|-
TGTGCCAGCAGTTACCAGGGAATAGGTGAAGCTTTCTTT
CASSYQGIGEAFF
>TRBV7-9|-|TRBJ2-1|TRBD2
TGTGCCAGCAGCTTAGGTGGGACTAGCGCAATCTTGGCCCACAATGAGCAGTTCTTC
CASSLGGTSAILAHNEQFF
>TRBV19|-|TRBJ1-2|-
TGTGCCAGTAGTAGGGGTGACTATGGCTACACCTTC
CASSRGDYGYTF
>TRBV10-3|few|TRBJ2-1|TRBD1
TGTGCCAGCGAACAGGGGGTCGGAGGCGATGAGCAGTTCTTC
CASEQGVGGDEQFF
>TRBV7-6|medium-sized|TRBJ2-1|-
TGTGCCAGCAGCTTAGCCCTTAGCGGCACCTACAATGAGCAGTTCTTC
CASSLALSGTYNEQFF